This section outlines one T cell receptor beta chain sequence together with its context. One end of the junction does not line up with germline, which may come from a read error. This CDR3 is 13 amino acids long. From germline, CDR1 is LGHNA and CDR2 YNFKEQ. The source of the sample is a study of OX40 agonist ivuxolimab in advanced cancers. For the study at large: At 0.01 to 10 mg/kg, ivuxolimab was administered intravenously to patients every 2 weeks.

Some clones are missing from TCRdb's copy, which holds only in-frame ones; the method was immunoSEQ multiplex PCR. The sample lists 25,000 to 40,000 clones, around 84% occurring once. The chain is built from TRBV4-2 and TRBJ1-5; D uncertain. This TCR derives from an adult with an advanced solid tumor such as melanoma, head and neck, liver or kidney cancer. Source: CD4+ or CD8+ T cells sorted from blood, taken in a trial of the OX40 agonist ivuxolimab. DNA for the CDR3: TGTGCCAGCAGCCAGAGTAGCGATCAGCCCCAGCATTTT. As protein: CASSQSSDQPQHF.